These 21 T cell receptor beta chains were sequenced from one sample in a study of shared clonotypes between healthy human individuals. The data were produced by immunoSEQ multiplex PCR, yet TCRdb's version contains in-frame clones alone and is incomplete. The table lists about 680,000 clones, roughly 73% of them singletons. Sequenced sample: memory CD4+ T cells sorted from blood. Subset indicated: CD45RA-negative fraction. These receptor sequences come from a woman younger than 45 in good health.

The V and J genes are TRBV5-1 and TRBJ2-1; D may correspond to TRBD1 or TRBD2 (6 bases each). This CDR3 is 16 amino acids long. Deletions cut 5 bases from V and 4 bases from J, with 19 bases between. CDR1 and CDR2 (germline): SGHRS, YFSETQ. The CDR3 loop is CASSRAYGGRYNEQFF. CDR3 nucleotide sequence: TGCGCCAGCAGTCGGGCGTATGGGGGGCGTTACAATGAGCAGTTCTTC.

This clone occurred once. The chain employs TRBV7-8 and TRBJ1-4, with 7 nucleotides matching TRBD1. CDR3 length: 15 residues. Germline CDR1 and CDR2: SGHVS and FQNEAQ. Trimming at V came to 5 bases and at J to 7 bases, leaving 10 bases not matched to a gene. CDR3 bases: TGTGCCAGCAGCCCGCTCCGGGACAGCTCTGAAAAACTGTTTTTT. It yields the protein CASSPLRDSSEKLFF.

The rearrangement joins TRBV6-4 to TRBJ2-2; D is unclear. V lost 6 bases and J lost 6, with 17 bases in between. This CDR3 region has 15 residues. Germline V gene lookup returns CDR1 MRHNA and CDR2 SNTAGT. CDR3 nucleotides: TGTGCCAGCAGCGACGAACACTCCGGGTCCGGGGAGCTGTTTTTT. Translating it yields CASSDEHSGSGELFF.

This clone was found once. V usage is TRBV19 and J usage is TRBJ1-2, with D unresolved. Germline CDR1 and CDR2: LNHDA and SQIVND (reference sequence). The CDR3 has 13 amino acids. V was cut by 4 bases and J by 8 bases, with 14 bases left in between. The CDR3 sequence is CASSKRESEGYTF. CDR3 DNA sequence: TGTGCCAGTAGTAAGAGGGAATCAGAAGGCTACACCTTC.

This clone was recorded at least ten times. The chain links TRBV28 to TRBJ2-7, with 14 bases lining up with TRBD2. The CDR3 is 16 amino acids. V shed 5 bases, J shed 5 bases, and the junction held 8 bases outside the gene matches. The germline gives CDR1 MDHEN, CDR2 SYDVKM. CDR3 coding DNA: TGTGCCAGCAGTACAAGGACTAGCGGGAGGTTCAACGAGCAGTACTTC. It translates to CASSTRTSGRFNEQYF.

This clone has more than one count but fewer than ten. The chain's CDR3 is CASRQYSLRVPTEAFF. The CDR3 coding sequence is TGTGCCAGCAGACAATACAGTTTGAGGGTGCCGACTGAAGCTTTCTTT. The chain uses TRBV28 and TRBJ1-1; no reliable D call. Germline CDR1 is MDHEN and CDR2 is SYDVKM. CDR3 length: 16 amino acids. Trimming removed 6 bases from V and 5 bases from J, with 22 bases in between.

Concerning this clone: Other DNA sequences within the sample encode an identical CDR3. This chain uses TRBV5-1 with TRBJ1-5; 9 positions agree with TRBD1. The V segment lost 4 bases and the J segment 5 bases; nucleotides outside the gene matches: 4. CDR1 and CDR2 from the germline V gene are SGHRS and YFSETQ. This CDR3 comprises 14 residues. The CDR3 sequence is CASSPTGGYQPQHF. The CDR3 DNA sequence: TGCGCCAGCAGCCCTACAGGGGGCTATCAGCCCCAGCATTTT. Full variable domain (rest looked up from reference TRBV5-1 and TRBJ1-5): KAGVTQTPRYLIKTRGQQVTLSCSPISGHRSVSWYQQTPGQGLQFLFEYFSETQRNKGNFPGRFSGRQFSNSRSEMNVSTLELGDSALYLCASSPTGGYQPQHFGDGTRLSIL.

The V and J genes are TRBV7-8 and TRBJ2-5; 8 bases are shared with TRBD1. In germline, CDR1 is SGHVS, CDR2 FQNEAQ. This CDR3 contains 16 residues. J lost 3 bases, V lost 1 base, and 7 bases had no gene match. The DNA for the CDR3 is TGTGCCAGCAGCTTAGGGGCAGGGGGCGCGGAAGAGACCCAGTACTTC. Translation: CASSLGAGGAEETQYF.

The chain links TRBV28 to TRBJ1-1; no clear D. Germline V gives CDR1 MDHEN, CDR2 SYDVKM. The CDR3 runs 14 residues. Between the trimmed V and J ends, which lost 6 bases and 6 bases, there was a span of 17 bases. The CDR3 nucleotides are TGTGCCAGCAGCTTAGGAAGACCTCGCGCTGAAGCTTTCTTT. Translating gives CASSLGRPRAEAFF. Full variable domain (missing parts from reference TRBV28 and TRBJ1-1): DVKVTQSSRYLVKRTGEKVFLECVQDMDHENMFWYRQDPGLGLRLIYFSYDVKMKEKGDIPEGYSVSREKKERFSLILESASTNQTSMYLCASSLGRPRAEAFFGQGTRLTVV.

The CDR3 bases are TGCGCCAGCAGCAGGAGCGGGAGTTTTTCAGATACGCAGTATTTT. This gives the protein CASSRSGSFSDTQYF. This sequence joins TRBV5-1 and TRBJ2-3; TRBD2 aligns across 8 bases. With V trimmed by 4 bases and J by 4 bases, 8 bases remained unmatched. The germline V gene has CDR1 SGHRS and CDR2 YFSETQ. This CDR3 region has 15 residues. Filled out from reference TRBV5-1 and TRBJ2-3, the complete variable domain reads KAGVTQTPRYLIKTRGQQVTLSCSPISGHRSVSWYQQTPGQGLQFLFEYFSETQRNKGNFPGRFSGRQFSNSRSEMNVSTLELGDSALYLCASSRSGSFSDTQYFGPGTRLTVL.

The rearrangement links TRBV20-1 to TRBJ2-1; D is unresolved. Germline CDR1 reads DFQATT; CDR2 reads SNEGSKA (reference sequence). The germline V and J ends were trimmed by 4 bases and 9 bases, with 10 bases remaining between them. The CDR3 covers 11 residues. The CDR3, as DNA: TGCAGTGCTATTGAGACGGGTGAGCAGTTCTTC. This translates into CSAIETGEQFF.

The chain employs TRBV7-3 and TRBJ1-1; TRBD1 might be the D (6 bases). Germline CDR1 reads SGHTA; CDR2 reads FQGTGA. Deletions cut 5 bases from V and 4 bases from J, with 11 bases between. The CDR3 has 13 amino acids. In DNA, the CDR3 is TGTGCCAGCAGCACAGGGATGGGCACTGAAGCTTTCTTT. Encoded protein: CASSTGMGTEAFF.

This chain links TRBV4-1 with TRBJ2-3, with 10 bases fitting TRBD2. Trimming at V came to 0 bases and at J to 2 bases, leaving 8 bases not matched to a gene. CDR3 length: 18 residues. CDR1 is MGHRA and CDR2 is YSYEKL in the germline V gene. The chain's CDR3 is CASSQDWQREGSTDTQYF. CDR3 nucleotides: TGCGCCAGCAGCCAAGATTGGCAGCGGGAGGGATCCACAGATACGCAGTATTTT.

V and J are TRBV30 and TRBJ1-4; 12 nucleotides align to TRBD1. Germline V gene sequence: CDR1 GTSNPN, CDR2 SVGIG (reference sequence). CDR3 length: 14 residues. V was clipped by 2 bases and J by 8 bases; unmatched bases: 3. The CDR3 coding sequence is TGTGCCTGGAGTAGTGGGACAGGGGGCGAAAAACTGTTTTTT. Translating gives CAWSSGTGGEKLFF.

The rearrangement joins TRBV5-1 to TRBJ1-5, with D unresolved. In germline, CDR1 is SGHRS, CDR2 YFSETQ. CDR3 size: 14 residues. V lost 0 bases and J 6 bases, leaving 10 bases between the germline ends. Here the CDR3 DNA reads TGCGCCAGCAGCTTGGGTACGGCCGGTCAGCCCCAGCATTTT. As protein: CASSLGTAGQPQHF.

The chain has TRBV2 and TRBJ2-7; the D gene is possibly TRBD1 (6 bases). Germline assignment: CDR1 SNHLY and CDR2 FYNNEI. This CDR3 has 13 residues. Trimming took 6 bases from V and 0 from J, leaving 9 bases between them. CDR3 sequence: CASRHRVSYEQYF. The CDR3 nucleotides are TGTGCCAGCAGACACAGGGTCTCCTACGAGCAGTACTTC.

The rearrangement uses TRBV7-2 and TRBJ2-7; 10 positions match TRBD2. The V and J ends lost 1 base and 0 bases, in that order; junction bases with no gene match: 3. Germline V gene lookup returns CDR1 SGHTA and CDR2 FQGNSA. The CDR3 is 16 amino acids. As DNA, the CDR3 is TGTGCCAGCAGCTTAGGACTAGCGGGCGGCTCCTACGAGCAGTACTTC. Protein product: CASSLGLAGGSYEQYF.

The chain carries TRBV30 and TRBJ2-3; possibly TRBD1 for D (6 bases). Germline-derived CDR1 and CDR2 are GTSNPN and SVGIG (reference sequence). V was shortened by 4 bases and J by 4 bases, with 6 bases between the two germline ends. The CDR3 spans 11 residues. CDR3 sequence reads: CAWKGADTQYF. The CDR3 DNA reads TGTGCCTGGAAGGGGGCAGATACGCAGTATTTT.

This clone was observed at least ten times. The V call is TRBV4-1, the J call TRBJ2-1, with TRBD2 matching over 13 bases. This CDR3 contains 16 residues. In germline, CDR1 is MGHRA, CDR2 YSYEKL. The trim removed 4 bases at V and 2 bases at J, leaving 2 bases unmatched. CDR3 loop: CASSRGTSGAYNEQFF. In DNA, the CDR3 is TGCGCCAGCAGCCGAGGGACTAGCGGGGCCTACAATGAGCAGTTCTTC.

This clone was detected a few times. This sample includes further DNA sequences coding for the same CDR3. The gene calls are TRBV5-1 and TRBJ1-2; 10 bases line up with TRBD1. J was trimmed by 1 base and V by 2 bases; bases with no gene match: 2. CDR1 is SGHRS and CDR2 is YFSETQ in the germline V gene. The CDR3 runs to 15 residues. The CDR3 region is CASSLGTGVNYGYTF. DNA for the CDR3: TGCGCCAGCAGCTTAGGGACAGGGGTTAACTATGGCTACACCTTC.

The chain carries TRBV6-1 and TRBJ1-3, with D maybe TRBD1 (5 bases). V was trimmed by 6 bases and J by 3 bases, leaving 9 bases between them. This CDR3 is 13 amino acids long. The germline gives CDR1 MNHNS, CDR2 SASEGT. In DNA, the CDR3 is TGTGCCAGCAGAGACAGAAGTGGAAACACCATATATTTT. It codes for CASRDRSGNTIYF.